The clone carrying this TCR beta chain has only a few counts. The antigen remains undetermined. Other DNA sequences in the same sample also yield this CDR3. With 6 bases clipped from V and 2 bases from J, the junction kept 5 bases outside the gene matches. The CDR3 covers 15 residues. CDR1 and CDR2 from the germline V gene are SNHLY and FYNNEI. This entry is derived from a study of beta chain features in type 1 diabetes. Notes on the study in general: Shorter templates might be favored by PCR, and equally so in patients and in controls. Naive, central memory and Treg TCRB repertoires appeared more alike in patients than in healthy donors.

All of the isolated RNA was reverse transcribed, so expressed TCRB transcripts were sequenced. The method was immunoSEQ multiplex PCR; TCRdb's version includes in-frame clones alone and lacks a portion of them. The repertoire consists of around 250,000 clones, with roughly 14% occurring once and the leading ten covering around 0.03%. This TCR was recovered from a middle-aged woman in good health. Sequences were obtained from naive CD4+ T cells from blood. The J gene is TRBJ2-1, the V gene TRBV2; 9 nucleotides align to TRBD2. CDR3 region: CASRATSGAYNEQFF. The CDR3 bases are TGTGCCAGCAGGGCGACTAGCGGAGCCTACAATGAGCAGTTCTTC. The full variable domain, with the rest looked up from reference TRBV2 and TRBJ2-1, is EPEVTQTPSHQVTQMGQEVILRCVPISNHLYFYWYRQILGQKVEFLVSFYNNEISEKSEIFDDQFSVERPDGSNFTLKIRSTKLEDSAMYFCASRATSGAYNEQFFGPGTRLTVL.